The present T cell receptor (beta chain) was sequenced within a study of cytomegalovirus exposure and HLA in healthy donors. V gave up 1 base and J gave up 4 bases; unmatched junction bases: 2. The CDR3 totals 15 residues. Germline V gene data show CDR1 as LGHNT and CDR2 as FRNRAP. Study-level findings and limits: The tendency of first-cohort TCR clusters to co-occur in the approximately 120 validation repertoires was identified by a subsequent analysis. Despite most TCR sequences being rare, some public TCRs occurred in many donors. It was confirmed in vitro that a few of the CMV-associated chains were specific for CMV antigens. There were under 200 TCR beta chains listed as cytomegalovirus-associated.

This table comes from immunoSEQ multiplex PCR, and its TCRdb copy is limited to in-frame clones, with some not included. The repertoire consists of roughly 130,000 clones, with almost 90% occurring once and the leading ten covering approximately 1.5%. To note about this clone: Its matching antigen is unknown.

J is TRBJ2-7 and V is TRBV12-5; 12 bases fit TRBD2. The sequencing sample was made of PBMCs. This sequence was found in a man aged 25-45 years in good health and CMV-seronegative. Here the CDR3 DNA reads TGTGCTAGTGGTTTGGCAACTAGCGGGAGGTACGAGCAGTACTTC. Amino acid sequence: CASGLATSGRYEQYF.